Listed below are T cell receptor beta chains from one sample, sequenced in a study of cytomegalovirus exposure and HLA in healthy donors. The data were produced by immunoSEQ multiplex PCR, yet TCRdb's version contains in-frame clones alone and is incomplete. The sample has 180,000 or so clones; 60% to 80% are singletons. Sequenced sample: PBMCs. The receptors originated from a man in his fifties in good health and CMV-seropositive. CDR3s include the opening cysteine and the closing phenylalanine or tryptophan. Not all rows give a size; the values are once, few, many and, for expanded clones, a class.

V	size	CDR3
TRBV19	NA	CASSVDRGRNTEAFF
TRBV9	NA	CASTRTPQGTEAFF
TRBV5-6	NA	CASSEQGGEQYF
TRBV6-6	NA	CASRPVGTPNTDTQYF
TRBV10-1	NA	CASSDRGHGELFF
TRBV7-8	NA	CASSRLDSYNSPLHF
TRBV6-1	NA	CASSVAGNQDSPLHF
TRBV27	NA	CASSLVRGELFF
TRBV5-1	few	CASNREGLNEKLFF
TRBV5-4	once	CASSPWGLGNSRDYTF
TRBV6-1	NA	CASSDRDRGPRGQPQHF
TRBV7-8	NA	CASSLGQGTKNIQYF
TRBV6-5	NA	CASGGLVNTEAFF
TRBV9	NA	CASSRNRWRTEAFF
TRBV5-4	NA	CASSWDRGRDADTQYF
TRBV9	NA	CASSVSSGGSSYNEQFF
TRBV28	NA	CASSPADRGVKETQYF
TRBV30	NA	CAWSAGTGVFGYTF
TRBV5-4	NA	CASSLFGGQETQYF
TRBV7-9	once	CSSSLDSEKLFF
TRBV5-1	NA	CASYSGTRGLQDTQYF
TRBV7-9	NA	CASSLVSQGLTDTQYF
TRBV6-5	NA	CASSYILGTSRGYTF
TRBV10-3	NA	CAIRQNSNQPQHF
TRBV4-3	few	CASSPGYQDNQPQHF
TRBV4-2	NA	CASSQDWSGGVSYEQYF
TRBV11-2	NA	CASSFPGNYGYTF
TRBV4-1	NA	CASSQVRHQLADTQYF
TRBV14	once	CASSQLEPNTEAFF
TRBV6-5	NA	CASLAGGAYNEQFF
TRBV2	NA	CASSPDRGKFF
TRBV9	NA	CASSPGNYGYTF
TRBV19	NA	CASRGQGPNNEQFF
TRBV27	NA	CASSGNLGTGEYGYTF
TRBV10-3	NA	CAISVQDEQFF
TRBV29-1	once	CSTGDRPFSNEQYF
TRBV6-5	NA	CASSYSTPSSNQPQHF